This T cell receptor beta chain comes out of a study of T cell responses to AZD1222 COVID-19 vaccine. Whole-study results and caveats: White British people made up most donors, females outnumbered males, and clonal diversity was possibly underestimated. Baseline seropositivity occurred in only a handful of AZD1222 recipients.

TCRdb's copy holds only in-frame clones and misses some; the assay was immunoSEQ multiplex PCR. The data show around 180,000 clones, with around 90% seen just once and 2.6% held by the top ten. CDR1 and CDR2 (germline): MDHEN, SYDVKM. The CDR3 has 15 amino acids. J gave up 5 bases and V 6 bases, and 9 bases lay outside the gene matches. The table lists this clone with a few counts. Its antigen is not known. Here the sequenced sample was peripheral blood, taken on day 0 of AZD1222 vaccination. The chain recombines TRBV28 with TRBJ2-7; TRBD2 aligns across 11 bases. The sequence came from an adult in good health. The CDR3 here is CASSALAGGGDEQYF. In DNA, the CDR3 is TGTGCCAGCAGCGCTCTAGCGGGAGGAGGCGACGAGCAGTACTTC. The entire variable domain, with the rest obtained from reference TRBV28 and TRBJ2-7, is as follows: DVKVTQSSRYLVKRTGEKVFLECVQDMDHENMFWYRQDPGLGLRLIYFSYDVKMKEKGDIPEGYSVSREKKERFSLILESASTNQTSMYLCASSALAGGGDEQYFGPGTRLTVT.